This T cell receptor beta chain emerged from a study of Graves' ophthalmopathy and Graves' hyperthyroidism. This clonotype was observed at least ten times. Its antigen is unknown. Amplification of the TCR beta CDR3 regions used RNA transcripts (as template). First-round RT-PCR with HTBI primers preceded a second-round multiplex PCR. TCRdb used MiXCR to reprocess the multiplex PCR reads, holding one entry per CDR3 protein. Among 1 million to 1.3 million distinct CDR3 sequences listed, 35% to 40% were seen once. The study, taken as a whole, reports: Between ophthalmopathy and stable hyperthyroidism, a 13-signature model drew a separation with about 85% sensitivity and roughly 78% specificity. Most expanded clonotypes in thyroid above 0.001 frequency also showed up in blood.

The sequence was collected from an adult man with Graves' hyperthyroidism. Sequencing was performed on peripheral blood or thyroid tissue (not recorded which).

The chain's CDR3 is CASSQDGQVYGYTF. The CDR3 nucleotides are TGCGCCAGCAGCCAAGATGGACAGGTCTATGGCTACACCTTC. V gene TRBV4-1 combines with J gene TRBJ1-2; TRBD1 aligns across 7 bases. This CDR3 comprises 14 residues. Germline trimming cut 0 bases from V and 4 bases from J; bases unmatched to any gene: 2. Germline values: CDR1 MGHRA, CDR2 YSYEKL.